The present T cell receptor beta chain was sequenced within a study of T cells in Graves' hyperthyroidism and ophthalmopathy. TCR beta CDR3 region amplification was performed from RNA transcripts. The HTBI primer set served for first-round RT-PCR of the TCR CDR3. A single record per CDR3 protein comes from TCRdb applying MiXCR to the multiplex PCR reads. Of 700,000 to 950,000 distinct CDR3 sequences in the sample, approximately 40% were seen once. V lost 7 bases and J lost 6; bases outside the gene matches: 8. The CDR3 contains 14 residues. Looked up from germline, CDR1 is SGHTA and CDR2 is FQGNSA. This chain joins TRBV7-2 and TRBJ2-3; TRBD1 matches at 9 bases. The sequence was collected from a woman in her 40s with Graves' hyperthyroidism. Sequences were obtained from blood. CDR3 region: CASNRDRGSDTQYF. The CDR3 coding sequence is TGTGCCAGCAACCGAGACAGGGGGAGCGATACGCAGTATTTT.